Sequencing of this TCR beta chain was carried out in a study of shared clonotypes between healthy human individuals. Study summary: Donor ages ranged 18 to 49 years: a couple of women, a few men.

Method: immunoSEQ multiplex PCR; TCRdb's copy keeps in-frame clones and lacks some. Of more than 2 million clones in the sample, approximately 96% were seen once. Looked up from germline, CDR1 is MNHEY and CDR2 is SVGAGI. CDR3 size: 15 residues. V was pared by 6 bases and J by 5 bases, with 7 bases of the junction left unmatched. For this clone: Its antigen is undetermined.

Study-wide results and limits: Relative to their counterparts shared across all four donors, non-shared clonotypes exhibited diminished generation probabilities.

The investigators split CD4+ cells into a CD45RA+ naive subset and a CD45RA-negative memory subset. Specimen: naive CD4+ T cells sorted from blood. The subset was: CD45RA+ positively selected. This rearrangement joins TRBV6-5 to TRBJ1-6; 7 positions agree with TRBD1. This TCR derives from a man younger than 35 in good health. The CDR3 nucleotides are TGTGCCAGCAGCCGCGGGACAGCTAATAATTCACCCCTCCACTTT. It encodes CASSRGTANNSPLHF.